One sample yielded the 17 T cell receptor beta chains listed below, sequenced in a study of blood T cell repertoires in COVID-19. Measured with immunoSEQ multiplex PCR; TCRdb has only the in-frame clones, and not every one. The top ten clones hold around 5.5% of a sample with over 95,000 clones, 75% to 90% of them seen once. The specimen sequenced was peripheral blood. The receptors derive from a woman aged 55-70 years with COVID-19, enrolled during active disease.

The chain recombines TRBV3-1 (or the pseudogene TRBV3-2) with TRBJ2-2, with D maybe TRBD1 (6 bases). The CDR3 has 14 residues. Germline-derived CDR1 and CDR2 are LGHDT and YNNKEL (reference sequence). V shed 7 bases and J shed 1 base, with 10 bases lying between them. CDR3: CASIGRGNTGELFF. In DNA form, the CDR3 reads TGTGCCAGCATTGGCAGGGGGAACACCGGGGAGCTGTTTTTT.

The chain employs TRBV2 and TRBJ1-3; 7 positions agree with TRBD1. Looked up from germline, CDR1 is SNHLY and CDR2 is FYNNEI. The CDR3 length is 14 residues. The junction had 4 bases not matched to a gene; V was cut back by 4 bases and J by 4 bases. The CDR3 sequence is CASSGDRKGNTIYF. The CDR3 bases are TGTGCCAGCAGTGGGGACAGAAAGGGAAACACCATATATTTT.

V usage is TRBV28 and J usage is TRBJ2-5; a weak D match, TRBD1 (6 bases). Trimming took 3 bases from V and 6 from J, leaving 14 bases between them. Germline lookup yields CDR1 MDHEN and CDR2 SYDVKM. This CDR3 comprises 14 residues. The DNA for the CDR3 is TGTGCCAGCAGTTTCTCTGGGGGCTCGAAGACCCAGTACTTC. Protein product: CASSFSGGSKTQYF.

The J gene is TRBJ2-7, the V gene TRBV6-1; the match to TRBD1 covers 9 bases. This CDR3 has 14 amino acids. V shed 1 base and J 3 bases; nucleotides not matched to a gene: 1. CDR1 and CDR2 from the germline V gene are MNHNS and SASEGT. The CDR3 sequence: CASSEGQGGYEQYF. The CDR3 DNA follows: TGTGCCAGCAGTGAAGGACAGGGGGGCTACGAGCAGTACTTC.

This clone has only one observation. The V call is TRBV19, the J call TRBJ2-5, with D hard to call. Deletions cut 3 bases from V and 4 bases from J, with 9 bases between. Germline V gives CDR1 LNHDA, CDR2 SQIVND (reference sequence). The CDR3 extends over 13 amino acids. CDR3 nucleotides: TGTGCCAGTAGTATCCCCCTAGGAGAGACCCAGTACTTC. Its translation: CASSIPLGETQYF. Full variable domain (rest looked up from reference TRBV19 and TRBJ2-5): DGGITQSPKYLFRKEGQNVTLSCEQNLNHDAMYWYRQDPGQGLRLIYYSQIVNDFQKGDIAEGYSVSREKKESFPLTVTSAQKNPTAFYLCASSIPLGETQYFGPGTRLLVL.

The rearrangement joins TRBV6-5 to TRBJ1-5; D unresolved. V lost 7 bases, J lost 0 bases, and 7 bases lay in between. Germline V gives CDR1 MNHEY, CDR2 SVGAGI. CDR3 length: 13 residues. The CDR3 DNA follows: TGTGCCAGCACTCGTTATAGCAATCAGCCCCAGCATTTT. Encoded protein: CASTRYSNQPQHF.

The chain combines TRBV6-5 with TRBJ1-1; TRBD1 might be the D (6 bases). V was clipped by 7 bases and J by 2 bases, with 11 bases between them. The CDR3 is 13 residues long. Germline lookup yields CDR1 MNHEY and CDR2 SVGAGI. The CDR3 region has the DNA TGTGCCAGCACGGCAGGGGATAACACTGAAGCTTTCTTT. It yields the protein CASTAGDNTEAFF.

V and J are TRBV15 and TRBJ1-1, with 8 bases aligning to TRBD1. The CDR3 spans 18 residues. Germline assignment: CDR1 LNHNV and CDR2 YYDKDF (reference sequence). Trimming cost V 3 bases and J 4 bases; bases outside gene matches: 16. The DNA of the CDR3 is TGTGCCACCAGCAGTTTTACAGGGGGTTACCGGCGGGGCACTGAAGCTTTCTTT. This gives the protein CATSSFTGGYRRGTEAFF. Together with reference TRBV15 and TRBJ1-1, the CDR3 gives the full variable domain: DAMVIQNPRYQVTQFGKPVTLSCSQTLNHNVMYWYQQKSSQAPKLLFHYYDKDFNNEADTPDNFQSRRPNTSFCFLDIRSPGLGDTAMYLCATSSFTGGYRRGTEAFFGQGTRLTVV.

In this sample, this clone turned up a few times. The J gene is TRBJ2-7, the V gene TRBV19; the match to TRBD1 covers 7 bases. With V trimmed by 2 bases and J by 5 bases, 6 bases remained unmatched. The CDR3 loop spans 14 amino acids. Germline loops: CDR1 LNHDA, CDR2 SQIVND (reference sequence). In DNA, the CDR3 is TGTGCCAGTAGTATAAGACAGGGTTTCAACGAGCAGTACTTC. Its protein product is CASSIRQGFNEQYF. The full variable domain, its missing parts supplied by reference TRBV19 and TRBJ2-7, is DGGITQSPKYLFRKEGQNVTLSCEQNLNHDAMYWYRQDPGQGLRLIYYSQIVNDFQKGDIAEGYSVSREKKESFPLTVTSAQKNPTAFYLCASSIRQGFNEQYFGPGTRLTVT.

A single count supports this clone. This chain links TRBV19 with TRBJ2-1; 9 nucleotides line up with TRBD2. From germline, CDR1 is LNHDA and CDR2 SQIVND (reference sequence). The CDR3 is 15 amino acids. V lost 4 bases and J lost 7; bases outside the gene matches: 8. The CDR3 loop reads CASSKGGGAQNEQFF. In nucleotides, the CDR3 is TGTGCCAGTAGTAAGGGCGGGGGGGCGCAGAATGAGCAGTTCTTC.

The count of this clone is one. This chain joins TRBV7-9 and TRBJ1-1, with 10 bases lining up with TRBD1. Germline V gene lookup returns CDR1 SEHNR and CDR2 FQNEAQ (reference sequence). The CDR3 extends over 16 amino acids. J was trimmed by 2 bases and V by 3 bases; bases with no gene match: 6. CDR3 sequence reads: CASSLGQGRGNTEAFF. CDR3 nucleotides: TGTGCCAGCAGCTTGGGACAGGGGAGGGGAAACACTGAAGCTTTCTTT.

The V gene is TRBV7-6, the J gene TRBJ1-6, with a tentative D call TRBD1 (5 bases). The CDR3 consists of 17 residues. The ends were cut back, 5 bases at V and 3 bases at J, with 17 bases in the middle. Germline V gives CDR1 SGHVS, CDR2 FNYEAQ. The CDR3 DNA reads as TGTGCCAGCAGCGAGAGACCAGGGTCCCTCTATAATTCACCCCTCCACTTT. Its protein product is CASSERPGSLYNSPLHF.

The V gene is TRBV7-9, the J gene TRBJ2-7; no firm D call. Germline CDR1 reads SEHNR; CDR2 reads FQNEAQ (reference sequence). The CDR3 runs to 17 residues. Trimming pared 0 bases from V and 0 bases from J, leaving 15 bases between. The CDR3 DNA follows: TGTGCCAGCAGCTTAGCGTGGTCAGGCAAAAGCTCCTACGAGCAGTACTTC. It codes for CASSLAWSGKSSYEQYF. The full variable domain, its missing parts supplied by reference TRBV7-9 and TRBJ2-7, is DTGVSQNPRHKITKRGQNVTFRCDPISEHNRLYWYRQTLGQGPEFLTYFQNEAQLEKSRLLSDRFSAERPKGSFSTLEIQRTEQGDSAMYLCASSLAWSGKSSYEQYFGPGTRLTVT.

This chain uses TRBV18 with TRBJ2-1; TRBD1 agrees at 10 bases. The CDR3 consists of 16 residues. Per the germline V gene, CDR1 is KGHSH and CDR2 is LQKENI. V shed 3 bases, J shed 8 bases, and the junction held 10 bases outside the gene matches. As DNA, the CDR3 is TGTGCCAGCTCACCCCGGGACAGGGGTTATGAGGATGAGCAGTTCTTC. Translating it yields CASSPRDRGYEDEQFF. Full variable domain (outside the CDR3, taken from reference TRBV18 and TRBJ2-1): NAGVMQNPRHLVRRRGQEARLRCSPMKGHSHVYWYRQLPEEGLKFMVYLQKENIIDESGMPKERFSAEFPKEGPSILRIQQVVRGDSAAYFCASSPRDRGYEDEQFFGPGTRLTVL.

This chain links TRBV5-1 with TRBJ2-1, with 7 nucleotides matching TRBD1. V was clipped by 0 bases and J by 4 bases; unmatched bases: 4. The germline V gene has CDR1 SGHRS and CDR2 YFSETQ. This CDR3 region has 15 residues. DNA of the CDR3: TGCGCCAGCAGCTTGGAGGGACAGTTATACAATGAGCAGTTCTTC. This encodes CASSLEGQLYNEQFF.

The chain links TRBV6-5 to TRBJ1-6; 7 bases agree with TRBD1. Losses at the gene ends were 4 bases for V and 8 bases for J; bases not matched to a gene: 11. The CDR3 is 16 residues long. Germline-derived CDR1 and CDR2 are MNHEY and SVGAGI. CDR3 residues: CASSFDPGTAYSPLHF. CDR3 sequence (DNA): TGTGCCAGCAGTTTTGACCCCGGGACAGCATATTCACCCCTCCACTTT.

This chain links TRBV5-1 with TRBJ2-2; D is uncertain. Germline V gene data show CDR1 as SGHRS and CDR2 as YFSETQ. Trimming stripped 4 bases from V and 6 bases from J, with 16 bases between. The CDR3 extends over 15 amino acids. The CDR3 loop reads CASSARSDLAGELFF. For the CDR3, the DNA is TGCGCCAGCAGCGCCCGTAGTGATTTGGCCGGGGAGCTGTTTTTT.